This section outlines one TCR beta chain sequence together with its context. This sample was taken from a study of PD-1 blockade in classical Hodgkin lymphoma. The repertoire was sequenced with immunoSEQ multiplex PCR; TCRdb's copy has only in-frame clones and lacks some. The table records 16,000 or so clones, 83% of them present only once. V was cut by 5 bases and J by 8 bases, with 9 bases left in between. CDR3 length: 11 amino acids. Germline V gives CDR1 MNHEY, CDR2 SVGAGI. Sample time point: cycle 4 day 1 (C4D1), after 6 weeks of nivolumab. Patients all relapsed after autologous stem cell transplantation, and there was variation in brentuximab vedotin exposure.

The chain uses TRBV6-5 and TRBJ1-2; no firm D call. The sequences come from peripheral blood mononuclear cells (PBMCs), collected before the fourth cycle of nivolumab. The sequence came from a human donor with classical Hodgkin lymphoma. CDR3 DNA sequence: TGTGCCAGCAGTCTCGATTGGGGCTACACCTTC. Translating gives CASSLDWGYTF.